These 27 T cell receptor beta chains share one sample of origin, sequenced in a study of blood T cells in healthy people across ages. Combining a sample-barcoded 5' primer with a J-beta primer mix, a second PCR ran for 7 to 11 cycles. TCRdb used MiXCR to reprocess the 5' RACE reads, holding one entry per CDR3 protein. This sample has some 760,000 distinct CDR3 sequences; around 25% occur once, and the top ten carry under 9.5%. These data are also associated with another study on T cells of mothers and their children.

Material: blood. These TCRs come from a boy younger than 18 in good health.

This clonotype showed up just a few times. This sequence joins TRBV9 and TRBJ1-3; no reliable D call. Germline V gene data show CDR1 as SGDLS and CDR2 as YYNGEE. There are 15 residues in the CDR3. V dropped 0 bases and J dropped 0 bases, with 7 bases sitting between them. Here the CDR3 DNA reads TGTGCCAGCAGCGTAGCGCCGATCTCTGGAAACACCATATATTTT. This codes for CASSVAPISGNTIYF.

The chain carries TRBV5-1 and TRBJ2-7; TRBD2 agrees at 7 bases. Germline CDR1 reads SGHRS; CDR2 reads YFSETQ. J was trimmed by 5 bases and V by 0 bases; bases with no gene match: 8. The CDR3 is 15 residues long. The CDR3 bases are TGCGCCAGCAGCTTGGGGGAGGGGCTGGGGAACGAGCAGTACTTC. Translation gives CASSLGEGLGNEQYF.

This clonotype was detected only a few times. The chain employs TRBV10-3 and TRBJ2-5; 8 bases map to TRBD2. CDR1 and CDR2 from the germline V gene are ENHRY and SYGVKD. J was trimmed by 0 bases and V by 6 bases; bases with no gene match: 3. The CDR3 runs 14 residues. CDR3 region: CAISPSGYQETQYF. The CDR3 DNA sequence: TGTGCCATCAGCCCTAGCGGGTACCAAGAGACCCAGTACTTC.

There are a few counts of this clonotype. This chain uses TRBV21-1 with TRBJ2-4. TRBV21-1 represents a pseudogene. CDR3 size: 17 residues. The chain's CDR3 is CASSKALLGKAKNIQYF. CDR3 coding DNA: TGTGCCAGCAGCAAAGCGCTCCTGGGCAAAGCCAAAAACATTCAGTACTTC.

The CDR3 here is CASSLRRDSPLHF. DNA for the CDR3: TGTGCCAGCAGCCTAAGACGGGATTCACCCCTCCACTTT. The chain links TRBV5-5 to TRBJ1-6; the D is unclear. Germline V CDR1 and CDR2: SGHKS, YYEKEE (reference sequence). Trimming took off 4 bases at V and 8 bases at J, with 10 bases between the two ends. The CDR3 is 13 amino acids.

This clonotype was seen more than once but under ten times. The J gene is TRBJ2-7, the V gene TRBV4-2; perhaps D is TRBD1 or TRBD2 (5 bases each). The CDR3 has 14 residues. Trimming took 5 bases from V and 3 from J, leaving 14 bases between them. CDR1 and CDR2 (germline): LGHNA, YNFKEQ. The CDR3 DNA follows: TGTGCCAGCAGCGAACAGACTGGGGGCTACGAGCAGTACTTC. Translating it yields CASSEQTGGYEQYF.

V is TRBV20-1 and J is TRBJ2-5; no clear D gene. This CDR3 spans 13 amino acids. Germline lookup yields CDR1 DFQATT and CDR2 SNEGSKA (reference sequence). The ends were cut back, 5 bases at V and 0 bases at J, with 10 bases in the middle. The CDR3 region is CSAVGRDQETQYF. In DNA, the CDR3 is TGCAGTGCTGTCGGTAGGGACCAAGAGACCCAGTACTTC.

This clonotype was detected ten times or more. CDR3 bases: TGTGCCAGCAGCTTACTAGCGGGGCAAGAGACCCAGTACTTC. It is translated as CASSLLAGQETQYF. This chain links TRBV12-3 or TRBV12-4 with TRBJ2-5; 10 nucleotides match TRBD2. The CDR3 sequence is 14 residues long. The ends lost 6 bases at V and 2 bases at J; junction bases unmatched: 3.

The chain joins TRBV20-1 to TRBJ2-5; D is unresolved. The length of the CDR3 is 14 residues. CDR1 is DFQATT and CDR2 is SNEGSKA in the germline V gene (reference sequence). Trimming pared 6 bases from V and 2 bases from J, leaving 16 bases between. CDR3 nucleotides: TGCAGTGCCCCTAGTTTGGGAAAGCAAGAGACCCAGTACTTC. This translates into CSAPSLGKQETQYF.

The chain joins TRBV5-1 to TRBJ2-5; 8 positions agree with TRBD1. The J call is doubtful: the DNA matches TRBJ2-7 better. The CDR3 sequence is 11 residues long. Germline assignment: CDR1 SGHRS and CDR2 YFSETQ. The CDR3 bases are TGCGCCAGCAGGGACAGGGACGAGCAGTACTTC. It encodes CASRDRDEQYF.

The sample holds a few counts of this clonotype. The chain uses TRBV7-6 and TRBJ1-4; 9 bases fit TRBD1. Germline assignment: CDR1 SGHVS and CDR2 FNYEAQ. CDR3 length: 17 residues. The V and J ends lost 6 bases and 3 bases, in that order; junction bases with no gene match: 11. CDR3 bases: TGTGCCAGCAGTTCCCGGGACAGGGAAAGCCCTAATGAAAAACTGTTTTTT. Translating it yields CASSSRDRESPNEKLFF. The full variable domain, with the rest looked up from reference TRBV7-6 and TRBJ1-4, is GAGVSQSPRYKVTKRGQDVALRCDPISGHVSLYWYRQALGQGPEFLTYFNYEAQQDKSGLPNDRFSAERPEGSISTLTIQRTEQRDSAMYRCASSSRDRESPNEKLFFGSGTQLSVL.

This clonotype has a handful of counts. The gene calls are TRBV29-1 and TRBJ2-5; the D gene is possibly TRBD2 (5 bases). The end of the DNA fits TRBJ2-1 better, so the J call may be wrong. The CDR3 runs 11 residues. CDR1 SQVTM and CDR2 ANQGSEA come from the germline V gene. This CDR3 is CSVAGLVEQFF. DNA of the CDR3: TGCAGCGTTGCGGGGTTAGTTGAGCAGTTCTTC.

The rearrangement joins TRBV20-1 to TRBJ2-6; D gene uncertain. Germline CDR1 and CDR2: DFQATT and SNEGSKA (reference sequence). CDR3 size: 16 residues. V lost 1 base and J lost 0, with 10 bases in between. CDR3 amino acids: CSARGAGTSGANVLTF. The CDR3 DNA reads TGCAGTGCTAGAGGCGCCGGCACCTCTGGGGCCAACGTCCTGACTTTC.

The genes are TRBV5-1 and TRBJ2-7; the D gene could be TRBD1 or TRBD2 (5 bases each). Germline V lookup: CDR1 SGHRS, CDR2 YFSETQ. The germline V and J ends were trimmed by 4 bases and 5 bases, with 13 bases remaining between them. The CDR3 sequence is 13 residues long. CDR3 coding DNA: TGCGCCAGCAGCCCCGAGGGGATCCACGAGCAGTACTTC. Amino acids: CASSPEGIHEQYF.

This rearrangement joins TRBV7-9 to TRBJ2-2; TRBD2 is a possible D gene (5 bases). Looked up from germline, CDR1 is SEHNR and CDR2 is FQNEAQ (reference sequence). CDR3 length equals 16 residues. The V end was cut by 1 base, the J end by 4 bases, with 13 bases between. CDR3 nucleotide sequence: TGTGCCAGCAGCTTAGTCGTACTTGCGGGCACCGGGGAGCTGTTTTTT. Translated: CASSLVVLAGTGELFF.

The chain links TRBV27 to TRBJ2-2, with 12 bases matching TRBD2. The CDR3 is 19 amino acids. CDR1 and CDR2 from the germline V gene are MNHEY and SMNVEV (reference sequence). The trim removed 5 bases at V and 6 bases at J, leaving 16 bases unmatched. The CDR3 DNA sequence: TGTGCCAGCAGTACCCGACTAGCGGGAGAAGTTAAGGTGGCCGGGGAGCTGTTTTTT. This encodes CASSTRLAGEVKVAGELFF.

The V gene is TRBV28, the J gene TRBJ2-1, with D unclear. This CDR3 has 14 amino acids. V lost 3 bases, J lost 6 bases, and 12 bases lay in between. Germline values: CDR1 MDHEN, CDR2 SYDVKM. DNA for the CDR3: TGTGCCAGCAGTTTTTTCGCCACCTCCAATGAGCAGTTCTTC. Protein sequence: CASSFFATSNEQFF. The full variable domain, rest sourced from reference TRBV28 and TRBJ2-1, is DVKVTQSSRYLVKRTGEKVFLECVQDMDHENMFWYRQDPGLGLRLIYFSYDVKMKEKGDIPEGYSVSREKKERFSLILESASTNQTSMYLCASSFFATSNEQFFGPGTRLTVL.

In this sample, this clonotype turned up a few times. V usage is TRBV4-2 and J usage is TRBJ2-3; 9 bases agree with TRBD2. Germline trimming cut 2 bases from V and 5 bases from J; bases unmatched to any gene: 8. Germline lookup yields CDR1 LGHNA and CDR2 YNFKEQ. There are 16 residues in the CDR3. The CDR3 protein is CASSQRPGLARDTQYF. CDR3 nucleotides: TGTGCCAGCAGCCAAAGACCGGGACTAGCAAGAGATACGCAGTATTTT.

The CDR3 reads CASSQDRLNTEAFF. Here the CDR3 DNA reads TGTGCCAGCAGCCAGGACAGACTGAACACTGAAGCTTTCTTT. The V call is TRBV7-9, the J call TRBJ1-1; a possible D gene is TRBD1 (6 bases). The CDR3 covers 14 residues. Trimming cost V 5 bases and J 0 bases, with 10 bases left between them. Germline values: CDR1 SEHNR, CDR2 FQNEAQ (reference sequence).

The chain has TRBV7-3 and TRBJ1-1, with D possibly being TRBD1 (5 bases). The V and J ends lost 5 bases and 1 base respectively, with 11 bases between them. The CDR3 is 14 residues long. Germline V lookup: CDR1 SGHTA, CDR2 FQGTGA. DNA for the CDR3: TGTGCCAGCAGCGACACAGGAGGGAACACTGAAGCTTTCTTT. It specifies CASSDTGGNTEAFF.

V is TRBV3-1 and J is TRBJ1-2, with D uncertain. The germline V and J ends were trimmed by 1 base and 5 bases, with 5 bases remaining between them. From germline, CDR1 is LGHDT and CDR2 YNNKEL (reference sequence). The CDR3 runs 12 residues. Here the CDR3 DNA reads TGTGCCAGCAGCCAAGTTGAATATGGCTACACCTTC. Encoded protein: CASSQVEYGYTF.

This clonotype was counted only a few times. The genes are TRBV6-2 or TRBV6-3 and TRBJ1-1, with no clear D. Germline V gene sequence: CDR1 MNHEY, CDR2 SVGEGT. Trimming cost V 1 base and J 6 bases, with 6 bases left between them. CDR3 length: 12 amino acids. In DNA form, the CDR3 reads TGTGCCAGCAGTTACTGGGCGGCTGAAGCTTTCTTT. Amino acids: CASSYWAAEAFF.

The rearrangement links TRBV12-3 or TRBV12-4 to TRBJ2-5; a weak D match, TRBD2 (5 bases). This CDR3 comprises 15 residues. Trimming stripped 0 bases from V and 2 bases from J, with 10 bases between. CDR3 sequence reads: CASSLARAGQETQYF. CDR3 in DNA: TGTGCCAGCAGTTTAGCGCGGGCCGGACAAGAGACCCAGTACTTC.

This clonotype has only a few counts. CDR3 sequence reads: CATSSSYNEQFF. CDR3 in DNA: TGTGCCACCAGCAGCTCCTACAATGAGCAGTTCTTC. This chain links TRBV15 with TRBJ2-1; unclear D gene. V dropped 3 bases and J dropped 0 bases, with 0 bases sitting between them. Germline V gives CDR1 LNHNV, CDR2 YYDKDF (reference sequence). This CDR3 is built from 12 residues. Full variable domain (missing parts from reference TRBV15 and TRBJ2-1): DAMVIQNPRYQVTQFGKPVTLSCSQTLNHNVMYWYQQKSSQAPKLLFHYYDKDFNNEADTPDNFQSRRPNTSFCFLDIRSPGLGDTAMYLCATSSSYNEQFFGPGTRLTVL.

This sequence joins TRBV28 and TRBJ1-2; D remains ambiguous. The CDR3 totals 14 residues. The germline gives CDR1 MDHEN, CDR2 SYDVKM. V lost 3 bases and J lost 7, with 15 bases in between. CDR3 sequence reads: CASSFPEVPSGYTF. CDR3 nucleotides: TGTGCCAGCAGTTTCCCTGAGGTCCCGAGTGGCTACACCTTC.

V gene TRBV5-1 combines with J gene TRBJ2-5; D unresolved. The closer fit of TRBJ2-7 to the DNA end suggests the J call may be wrong. The CDR3 loop spans 16 amino acids. CDR1 and CDR2 (germline): SGHRS, YFSETQ. Written as DNA, the CDR3 is TGCGCCAGCACCCTCCGAGGCTACGTCAGCTCCTACGAGCAGTACTTC. This encodes CASTLRGYVSSYEQYF.

A word on this clonotype: The CDR3 end shows no conserved phenylalanine or tryptophan, and so a read error is likely. The DNA is omitted, as the CDR3 cannot be located on it reliably, and the CDR3 follows TCRdb's listing. This chain uses TRBV2 with TRBJ1-1. Inclusive of both ends, the CDR3 amounts to 10 amino acids. Germline CDR1 and CDR2: SNHLY and FYNNEI. CDR3 in amino acids: CASSEGLERL.